The present entry profiles one T cell receptor (beta chain) with its context. These data belong to a study of blood T cell repertoires in COVID-19. Using immunoSEQ multiplex PCR, the repertoire was profiled, and TCRdb retains in-frame clones only, with some absent. The table lists about 160,000 clones, 90% of them singletons. CDR1 is SGHDT, CDR2 YYEEEE, per germline. V shed 0 bases and J 4 bases; nucleotides not matched to a gene: 9. This CDR3 comprises 17 residues. The sequenced material came from peripheral blood. The sequence was obtained from a man aged 55 to 70 with active or convalescent COVID-19. This chain uses TRBV5-6 with TRBJ2-1; 8 nucleotides align to TRBD2. CDR3 residues: CASSLGRLAGSYNEQFF. CDR3 nucleotide sequence: TGTGCCAGCAGCTTGGGGAGGTTAGCGGGATCTTACAATGAGCAGTTCTTC.